This T cell receptor (beta chain) was sequenced during a study of blood T cell repertoires in COVID-19. J gave up 2 bases and V 4 bases, and 5 bases lay outside the gene matches. The length of the CDR3 is 15 residues. CDR1 is LNHDA, CDR2 SQIVND, per germline (reference sequence). Grouping used clinical history reported by participants in a survey and questionnaire. Original data processing: How many nucleated cells were present was estimated from reference gene primer amplification. The data were produced by immunoSEQ multiplex PCR, yet TCRdb's version contains in-frame clones alone and is incomplete. V, J and clone size are those of that table, while D and trimming were read from the DNA. Among about 480,000 clones listed, around 87% were seen once.

The gene calls are TRBV19 and TRBJ1-5; 7 bases are shared with TRBD1. Material: PBMCs or T cells enriched from blood (not recorded which). This receptor was obtained from a woman aged 35 to 49 who had recovered from COVID-19. The CDR3 DNA is TGTGCCAGTAGTAAAGACAGGGAAGGCAATCAGCCCCAGCATTTT. This gives the protein CASSKDREGNQPQHF.